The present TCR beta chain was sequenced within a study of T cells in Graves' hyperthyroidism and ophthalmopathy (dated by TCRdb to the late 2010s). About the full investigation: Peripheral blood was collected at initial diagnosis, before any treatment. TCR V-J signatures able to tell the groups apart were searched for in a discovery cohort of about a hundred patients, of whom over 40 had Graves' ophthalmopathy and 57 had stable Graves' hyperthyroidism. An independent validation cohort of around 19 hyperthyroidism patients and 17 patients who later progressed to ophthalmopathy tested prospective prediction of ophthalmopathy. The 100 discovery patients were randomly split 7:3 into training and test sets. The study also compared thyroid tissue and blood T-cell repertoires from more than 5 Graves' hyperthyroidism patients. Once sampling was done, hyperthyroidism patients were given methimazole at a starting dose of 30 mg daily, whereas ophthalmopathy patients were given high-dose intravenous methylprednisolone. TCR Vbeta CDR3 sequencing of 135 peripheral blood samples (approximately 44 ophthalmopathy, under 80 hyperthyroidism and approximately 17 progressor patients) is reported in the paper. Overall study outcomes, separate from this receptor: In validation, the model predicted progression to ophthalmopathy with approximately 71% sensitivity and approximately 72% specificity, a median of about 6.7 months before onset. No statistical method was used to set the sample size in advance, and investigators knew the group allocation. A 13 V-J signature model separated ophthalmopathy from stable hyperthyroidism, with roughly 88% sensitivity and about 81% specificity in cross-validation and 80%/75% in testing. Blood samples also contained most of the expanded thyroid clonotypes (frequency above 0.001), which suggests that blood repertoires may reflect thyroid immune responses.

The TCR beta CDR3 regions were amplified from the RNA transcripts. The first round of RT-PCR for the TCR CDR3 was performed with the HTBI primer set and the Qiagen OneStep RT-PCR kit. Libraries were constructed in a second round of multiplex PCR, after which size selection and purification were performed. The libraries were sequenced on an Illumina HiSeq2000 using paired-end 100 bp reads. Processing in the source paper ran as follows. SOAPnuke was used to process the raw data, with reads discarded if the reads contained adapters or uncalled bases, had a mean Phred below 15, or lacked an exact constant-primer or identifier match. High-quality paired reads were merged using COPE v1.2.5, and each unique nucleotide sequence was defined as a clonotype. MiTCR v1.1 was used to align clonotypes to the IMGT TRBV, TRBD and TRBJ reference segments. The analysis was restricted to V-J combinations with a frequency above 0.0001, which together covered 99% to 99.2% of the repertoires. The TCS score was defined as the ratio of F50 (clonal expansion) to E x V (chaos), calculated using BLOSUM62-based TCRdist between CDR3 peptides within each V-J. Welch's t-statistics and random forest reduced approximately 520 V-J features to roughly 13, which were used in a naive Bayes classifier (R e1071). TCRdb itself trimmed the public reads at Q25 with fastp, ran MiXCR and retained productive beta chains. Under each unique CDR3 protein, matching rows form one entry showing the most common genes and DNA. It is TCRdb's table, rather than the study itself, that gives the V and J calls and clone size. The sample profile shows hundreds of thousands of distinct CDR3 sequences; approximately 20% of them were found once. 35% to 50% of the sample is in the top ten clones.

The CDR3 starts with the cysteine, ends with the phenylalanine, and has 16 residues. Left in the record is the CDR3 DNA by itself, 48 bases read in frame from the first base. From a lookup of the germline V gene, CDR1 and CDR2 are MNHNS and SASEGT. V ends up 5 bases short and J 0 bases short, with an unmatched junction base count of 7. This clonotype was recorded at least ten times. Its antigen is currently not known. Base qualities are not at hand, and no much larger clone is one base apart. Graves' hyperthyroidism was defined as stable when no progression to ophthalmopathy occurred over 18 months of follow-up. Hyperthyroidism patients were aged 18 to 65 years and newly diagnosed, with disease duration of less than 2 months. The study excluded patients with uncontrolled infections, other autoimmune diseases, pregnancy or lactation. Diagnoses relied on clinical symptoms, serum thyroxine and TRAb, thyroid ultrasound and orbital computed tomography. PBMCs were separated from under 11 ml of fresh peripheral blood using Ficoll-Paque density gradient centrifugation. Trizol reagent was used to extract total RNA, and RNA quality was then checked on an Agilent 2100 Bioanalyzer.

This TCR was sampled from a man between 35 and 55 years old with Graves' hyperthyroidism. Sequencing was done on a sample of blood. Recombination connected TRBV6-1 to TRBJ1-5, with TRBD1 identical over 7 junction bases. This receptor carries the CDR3 CASSTRTGYSNQPQHF. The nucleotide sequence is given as TGTGCCAGCAGTACCCGGACAGGTTATAGCAATCAGCCCCAGCATTTT.